This T cell receptor (beta chain) was retrieved from a study of CD8 T cells in Susac syndrome (dated by TCRdb to the late 2010s). Study-level background: Whether CD8+ T cell activation and differentiation in Susac syndrome was antigen driven was tested using repertoire sequencing. The clonality of the CD8+ T cell repertoire was compared across 12 healthy donors, roughly 14 Susac syndrome patients and 15 multiple sclerosis patients. Overall results and qualifications from the work: The TCR sequencing and HLA analysis was acknowledged to have included a relatively small number of individuals.

Peripheral blood CD8+ and CD4+ T cells from healthy donors, Susac syndrome patients and multiple sclerosis patients were profiled by high-throughput TCR beta sequencing. The multiple sclerosis controls were treatment-naive patients who had stable or active relapsing-remitting disease and met the revised McDonald criteria. CD8+ TEMRA cells were enriched by FACS, while bulk CD8+ and CD4+ T cells were purified by magnetic negative isolation. Blood was drawn into EDTA tubes, processed within 24 hours, and PBMCs were isolated by density gradient centrifugation. PBMCs destined for TCR sequencing were cryopreserved in liquid nitrogen and later thawed in a 37 °C water bath. The sorted or isolated CD4+, CD8+ and CD8+ TEMRA cells reached a purity of at least 90%. Here V drops 11 bases and J drops 3 bases, and the junction holds 12 bases not matched to any gene. According to the germline V gene, CDR1 reads MGHDK and CDR2 reads SYGVNS. There are 15 amino acids in the CDR3, from cysteine to phenylalanine inclusive. The read is trimmed to its CDR3 DNA, 45 bases read in frame from base 1.

The sample holds one count of this clonotype. Its antigen is currently not known. It has no much larger one-base neighbor in the sample; base qualities were not kept. A single read is weak support. RNA was extracted using the RNeasy kit, and about 0.45 to 1 ug of the RNA was reverse transcribed with random hexamers. The immunoSEQ multiplex PCR assay, covering 54 Vbeta and 13 Jbeta segments, was used to amplify TCR beta CDR3 regions. PCR amplification bias was corrected using a synthetic template baseline for primer optimization and computational correction. The paper's data handling went like this. Reads were annotated to V, D and J genes according to IMGT and were analyzed with immunoSEQ Analyzer, with only productive sequences retained. To calculate clonality, Shannon entropy was normalized by log2 of the number of productive unique sequences and then subtracted from one. Public and private clones were assessed among the 100 most prevalent clones of each patient and control. Clones were defined as Susac-specific if absent from the healthy and MS cohorts, from approximately 1,100 published viral clones and from other ImmuneACCESS disease sequences. TCRdb passed the public sequencing reads through fastp at Q25 and MiXCR, retaining productive beta sequences. Each entry is one CDR3 protein sequence, shown with its most common DNA and genes. The V and J calls were not made by the authors but by TCRdb's processing. Within this sample are some 300,000 distinct CDR3 sequences, with 70% to 90% of them counted one time only. Of the sample, around 0.22% falls within the top ten clones.

In this chain, TRBV25-1 is recombined with TRBJ2-5; TRBD2 agrees with 10 junctional bases. The sequenced material came from CD8+ T cells from PBMCs. The sequence was collected from a human donor with multiple sclerosis. The CDR3 region: CAGSNSGRGEETQYF. The DNA is as follows: TGTGCCGGATCAAACAGCGGGAGGGGGGAAGAGACCCAGTACTTC.